This paragraph covers one T cell receptor beta chain sequence. The sample belongs to a study of blood T cell repertoires in COVID-19. Study overall: Acute and convalescent COVID-19 specimens originated in the United States, Italy and Spain. Sample material is recorded as cDNA or gDNA derived from T cells, B-cell-depleted T cells, or PBMCs.

The authors' processing: Estimation of nucleated cell counts relied on the amplification of reference gene primers. The method was immunoSEQ multiplex PCR; TCRdb's version includes in-frame clones alone and lacks a portion of them. From that table come the V and J calls and clone size; the DNA was used to work out D and trimming. The repertoire consists of about 190,000 clones, with more than 75% occurring once and the leading ten covering approximately 4.5%. The CDR3 has 15 residues. The clonotype was recovered from a human donor in a cohort sampled during active COVID-19. Sequencing was carried out using peripheral blood. This chain links TRBV21-1 with TRBJ2-7; the table calls TRBD2, which could not be checked here. TRBV21-1 counts as a pseudogene. The DNA of the CDR3 is TGTGCCAGCAGGGGCGGGACTAGCTGCTCCTACGAGCAGTACTTC. Translation gives CASRGGTSCSYEQYF.